Here is one TCR beta chain with its context. These data originate in a study of control samples from healthy donors and cancer patients. Some clones are missing from TCRdb's copy, which holds only in-frame ones; the method was immunoSEQ multiplex PCR. This table has 5,500 to 8,500 clones, 76% appearing once. What was sequenced was formalin-fixed, paraffin-embedded tissue. This clonotype was sampled from a male donor with melanoma.

The CDR3 DNA sequence: TGTGCCAGCAGCCAGTCCCCAGGGGGACTTGGCGGTGGCTACACCTTC. Residues: CASSQSPGGLGGGYTF. The chain has TRBV7-6 and TRBJ1-2; 7 nucleotides line up with TRBD1. V lost 5 bases and J lost 7; bases outside the gene matches: 16. Germline V lookup: CDR1 SGHVS, CDR2 FNYEAQ. This CDR3 region has 16 residues. The whole variable domain, filled in from reference TRBV7-6 and TRBJ1-2, reads GAGVSQSPRYKVTKRGQDVALRCDPISGHVSLYWYRQALGQGPEFLTYFNYEAQQDKSGLPNDRFSAERPEGSISTLTIQRTEQRDSAMYRCASSQSPGGLGGGYTFGSGTRLTVV.